This TCR beta chain is drawn from a study of lung T cells in sarcoidosis with Löfgren's syndrome. Broader study findings: Löfgren's syndrome patients reportedly showed greatest TRAV12-1 and TRBV2 expansion versus controls. TRBV2 was the preferred pairing partner of TRAV12-1, with similar CDR3s.

This clonotype was counted many times. Its specificity is unknown. CDR3 length: 13 amino acids. V gave up 3 bases and J gave up 2 bases, with 7 bases separating them. Per the germline V gene, CDR1 is MNHNS and CDR2 is SASEGT. TCRdb reanalysed the reads using MiXCR and keeps one entry per CDR3 protein. The sample consists of tens of thousands of distinct CDR3 sequences, 21% of them appearing once. This chain uses TRBV6-1 with TRBJ1-1; possible D gene TRBD1, 6 bases. The source is a human donor with sarcoidosis (Löfgren's syndrome or another form), or a control subject (not recorded which). Sequences were obtained from CD4+ T cells from PBMCs. CDR3 sequence: CASSEDRNTEAFF. The CDR3 coding sequence is TGTGCCAGCAGTGAGGACAGAAACACTGAAGCTTTCTTT.